This T cell receptor (beta chain) was identified in a study of T cells in Graves' hyperthyroidism and ophthalmopathy. Using RNA transcripts as the source, TCR beta CDR3 regions were amplified. The HTBI primer set was used in a first-round RT-PCR of the TCR CDR3. One entry per CDR3 protein results from TCRdb running MiXCR on the multiplex PCR reads. The table records around 350,000 distinct CDR3 sequences, about 16% of them present only once. This clonotype was counted a few times. This CDR3 region has 17 residues. Germline loops: CDR1 MNHEY, CDR2 SVGEGT. V shed 0 bases, J shed 3 bases, and the junction held 8 bases outside the gene matches.

Sequenced sample: blood. V usage is TRBV6-2 or TRBV6-3 and J usage is TRBJ1-5; TRBD1 agrees at 7 bases. The TCR originated in a woman aged 60-70 years with Graves' ophthalmopathy. The DNA of the CDR3 is TGTGCCAGCAGTTACTCGAGTCAGGGGGGGGACAATCAGCCCCAGCATTTT. It is translated as CASSYSSQGGDNQPQHF.